The entry below describes one TCR beta chain. Antigen specificity is unknown. TCRdb's table, derived via immunoSEQ multiplex PCR, lists solely in-frame clones and lacks some. This table holds about 20,000 clones, about 83% found once. The CDR3 sequence is 18 residues long. V was clipped by 1 base and J by 2 bases; unmatched bases: 11. CDR1 and CDR2 (germline): GTSNPN, SVGIG (reference sequence). The data are from a study of lymphopenia after photon versus proton radiotherapy. Whole-study findings and limits: A bigger post-nadir fall in TCR diversity correlated inversely with survival time in deceased patients.

The source is a woman aged 45-59 years with pancreatic cancer. This specimen was peripheral blood, taken from a patient treated with photon-based radiotherapy. The V gene is TRBV30, the J gene TRBJ2-1; 10 bases align to TRBD1. The CDR3 spells CAWSAPSGTGDPYNEQFF. The CDR3 DNA is TGTGCCTGGAGTGCTCCTTCCGGGACAGGGGACCCCTACAATGAGCAGTTCTTC.